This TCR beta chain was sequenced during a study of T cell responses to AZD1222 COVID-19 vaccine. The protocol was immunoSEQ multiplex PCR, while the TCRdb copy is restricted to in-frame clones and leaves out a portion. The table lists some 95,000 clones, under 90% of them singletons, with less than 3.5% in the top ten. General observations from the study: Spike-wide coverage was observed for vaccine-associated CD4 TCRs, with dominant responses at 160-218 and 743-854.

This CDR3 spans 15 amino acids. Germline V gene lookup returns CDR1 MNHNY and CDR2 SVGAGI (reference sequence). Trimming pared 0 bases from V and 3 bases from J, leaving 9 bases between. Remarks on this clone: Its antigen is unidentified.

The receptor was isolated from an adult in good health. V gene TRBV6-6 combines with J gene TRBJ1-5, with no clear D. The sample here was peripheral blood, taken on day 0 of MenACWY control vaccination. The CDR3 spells CASSYSSTDNQPQHF. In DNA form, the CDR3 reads TGTGCCAGCAGTTACTCGAGCACAGACAATCAGCCCCAGCATTTT.